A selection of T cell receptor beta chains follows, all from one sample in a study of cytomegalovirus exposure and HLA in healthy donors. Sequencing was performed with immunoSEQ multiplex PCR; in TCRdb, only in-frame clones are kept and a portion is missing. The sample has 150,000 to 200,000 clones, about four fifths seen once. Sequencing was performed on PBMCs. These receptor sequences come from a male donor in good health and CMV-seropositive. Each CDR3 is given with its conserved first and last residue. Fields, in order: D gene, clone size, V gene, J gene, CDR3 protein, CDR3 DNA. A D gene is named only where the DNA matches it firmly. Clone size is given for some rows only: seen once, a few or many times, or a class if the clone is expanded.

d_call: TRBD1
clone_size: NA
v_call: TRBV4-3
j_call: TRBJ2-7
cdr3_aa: CASSQRDRGTSYEQYF
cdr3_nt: TGCGCCAGCAGCCAGAGGGACAGGGGTACTTCCTACGAGCAGTACTTC

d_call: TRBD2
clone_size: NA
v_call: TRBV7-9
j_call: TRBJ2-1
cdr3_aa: CASSRERSGGPPYNEQFF
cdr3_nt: TGTGCCAGCAGCCGAGAGCGCAGCGGGGGGCCTCCCTACAATGAGCAGTTCTTC

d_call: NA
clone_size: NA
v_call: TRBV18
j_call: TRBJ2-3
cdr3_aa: CASSPSTDTQYF
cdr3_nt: TGTGCCAGCTCACCCTCCACAGATACGCAGTATTTT

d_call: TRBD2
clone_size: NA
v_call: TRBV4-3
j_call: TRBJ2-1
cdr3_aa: CASSQSGLAGGTSSYNEQFF
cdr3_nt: TGCGCCAGCAGCCAATCGGGACTAGCGGGGGGCACGAGCTCCTACAATGAGCAGTTCTTC

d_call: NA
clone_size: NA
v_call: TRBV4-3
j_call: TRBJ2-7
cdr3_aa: CASSQLPGDSYEQYF
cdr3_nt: TGCGCCAGCAGCCAATTGCCCGGGGACTCCTACGAGCAGTACTTC

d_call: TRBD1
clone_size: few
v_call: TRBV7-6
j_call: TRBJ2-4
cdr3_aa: CASSGGQGGSQYF
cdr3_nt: TGTGCCAGCAGCGGGGGACAGGGGGGGAGTCAGTACTTC

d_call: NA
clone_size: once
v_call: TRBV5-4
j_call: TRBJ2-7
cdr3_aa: CASSLERQYGEQYF
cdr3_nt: TGTGCCAGCAGCTTAGAAAGACAATACGGCGAGCAGTACTTC

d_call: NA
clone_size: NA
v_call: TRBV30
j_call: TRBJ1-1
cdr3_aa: CAWSVQGNTEAFF
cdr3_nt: TGTGCCTGGAGTGTGCAGGGGAACACTGAAGCTTTCTTT

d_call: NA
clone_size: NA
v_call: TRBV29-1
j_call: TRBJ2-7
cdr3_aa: CSVEQGLFPELLYEQYF
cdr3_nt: TGCAGCGTTGAACAGGGCTTGTTCCCCGAACTTCTCTACGAGCAGTACTTC

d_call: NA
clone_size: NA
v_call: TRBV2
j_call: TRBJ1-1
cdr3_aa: CASSDDRNTEAFF
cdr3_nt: TGTGCCAGCAGTGACGACAGGAACACTGAAGCTTTCTTT

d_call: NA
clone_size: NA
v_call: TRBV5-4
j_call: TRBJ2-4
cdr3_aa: CASSLGDNKNSQYF
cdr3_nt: TGTGCCAGCAGCTTGGGGGACAATAAAAACAGTCAGTACTTC

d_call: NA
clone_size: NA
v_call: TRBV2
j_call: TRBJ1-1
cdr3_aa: CASSDAGPNTEAFF
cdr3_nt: TGTGCCAGCAGTGATGCAGGGCCGAACACTGAAGCTTTCTTT

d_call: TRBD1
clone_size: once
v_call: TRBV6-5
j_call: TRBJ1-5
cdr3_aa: CASSYSGGGQPQHF
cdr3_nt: TGTGCCAGCAGTTACTCAGGGGGCGGACAGCCCCAGCATTTT

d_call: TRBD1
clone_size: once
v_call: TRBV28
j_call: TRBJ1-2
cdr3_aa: CASSLGDRGAIGYTF
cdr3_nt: TGTGCCAGCAGTTTGGGGGACAGGGGGGCGATTGGCTACACCTTC

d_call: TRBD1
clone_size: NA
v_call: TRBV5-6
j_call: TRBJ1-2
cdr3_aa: CASSPRGRQGSGYTF
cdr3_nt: TGTGCCAGCAGCCCGAGGGGGAGACAGGGTAGTGGCTACACCTTC

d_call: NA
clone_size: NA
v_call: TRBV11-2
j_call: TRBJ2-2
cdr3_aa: CASSLVVRRATGELFF
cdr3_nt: TGTGCCAGCAGCTTAGTTGTCCGGAGGGCCACCGGGGAGCTGTTTTTT

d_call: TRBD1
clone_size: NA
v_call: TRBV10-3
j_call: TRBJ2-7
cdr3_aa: CATGQSTYEQYF
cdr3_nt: TGTGCCACGGGACAGTCGACCTACGAGCAGTACTTC

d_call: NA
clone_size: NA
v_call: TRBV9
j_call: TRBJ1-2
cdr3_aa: CASSTSRTENYGYTF
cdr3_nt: TGTGCCAGCAGCACCTCCAGGACTGAGAACTATGGCTACACCTTC

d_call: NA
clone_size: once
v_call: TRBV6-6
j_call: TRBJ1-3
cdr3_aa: CASSGLKGNTIYF
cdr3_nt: TGTGCCTCGTCGGGACTCAAGGGAAACACCATATATTTT

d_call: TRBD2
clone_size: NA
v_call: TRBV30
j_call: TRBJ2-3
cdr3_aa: CAWSSGTSGSGTQYF
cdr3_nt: TGTGCCTGGAGCTCCGGGACTAGCGGGAGCGGTACGCAGTATTTT

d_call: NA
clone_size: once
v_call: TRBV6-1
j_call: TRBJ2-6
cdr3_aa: CASWTGDSGANVLTF
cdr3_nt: TGTGCTTCCTGGACCGGGGACTCTGGGGCCAACGTCCTGACTTTC

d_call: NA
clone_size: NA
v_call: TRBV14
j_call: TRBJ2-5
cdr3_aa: CASSHGGYQETQYF
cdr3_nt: TGTGCCAGCAGCCACGGAGGTTACCAAGAGACCCAGTACTTC